Listed below are T cell receptor beta chains from one sample, sequenced in a study of memory CD4+ T cells and cytomegalovirus serostatus. Data came from immunoSEQ multiplex PCR; TCRdb stores just in-frame clones and leaves some out. Among 35,000 to 50,000 clones listed, roughly four fifths were seen once. The specimen was memory CD4+ T cells from blood. These TCRs come from an adult in good health and CMV-seronegative. CDR3s leave out the opening cysteine and the closing phenylalanine or tryptophan. Fields, in order: V gene, J gene, CDR3 protein.

TRBV5-1,TRBJ2-5,ASSLSSQETQY
TRBV19,TRBJ2-1,ASSGFRRAYNEQF
TRBV7-8,TRBJ1-4,ASSSRGINEKLF
TRBV19,TRBJ1-4,ASSYRGRVEKLF
TRBV28,TRBJ2-4,ASRAPSGGNIQY
TRBV4-3,TRBJ1-5,ASSPDGGNQPQH
TRBV5-4,TRBJ2-3,ASSPGGTDTQY
TRBV7-9,TRBJ2-7,ASSPGGGRTYEQY
TRBV19,TRBJ2-2,ASSITSSSRYGELF
TRBV7-9,TRBJ1-2,ASSLGGGQANYGYT
TRBV11-2,TRBJ2-1,ASSLGWLVGNEQF
TRBV27,TRBJ1-2,ASSLEIGGIDGYT
TRBV2,TRBJ1-5,ASRWGQPQH
TRBV5-1,TRBJ2-2,ASSLGTGLNTGELF
TRBV7-6,TRBJ2-7,ASSLEGQSKQY
TRBV18,TRBJ1-1,ASSSQANTEAF
TRBV5-1,TRBJ2-1,ASSLDGDRSWDEQF
TRBV7-8,TRBJ1-3,ASSAYRVFGQGISGNTIY
TRBV5-6,TRBJ2-6,GTRGQGNSGANVLT
TRBV7-2,TRBJ1-6,ASSLRTGRSPLH
TRBV6-6,TRBJ1-4,ASSPQESFNEKLF
TRBV6-1,TRBJ2-7,AGGGTGGAYEQY